This T cell receptor (beta chain) was sequenced for a study of cytomegalovirus exposure and HLA in healthy donors (dated by TCRdb to about 2017). Some background on the complete study: An earlier analysis of several hundred of the donors reported about 300 Gb of sequence data and around 100 million unique TCR beta sequences obtained from approximately 180 million T cells. An earlier analysis of approximately 500 of the donors applied high-throughput TCR beta sequencing to assess whether each TCR beta V gene segment acted as functional or pseudogenic. Several DR-DQ haplotypes were treated as single units for association and clustering because of strong linkage in the cohort. Among the roughly 390 genotyped donors, approximately 81% belonged to the genetic ancestry cluster associated with self-reported Caucasian donors. Along with the approximately 600-subject first cohort, a separate validation cohort of over a hundred different subjects was used. To study patterns of TCR occurrence, a later analysis re-analyzed previously published TCR beta repertoires from around 670 donors and added high-resolution HLA genotyping. Both class I and class II loci were covered by HLA typing, at four-digit resolution. An early release that covered 500 to 800 HLA-typed donors contained approximately 290 gigabases of sequencing data and tens of millions of unique TCR sequences. Using immunosequencing, the study profiled T cell repertoires from 666 subjects and related those repertoires to cytomegalovirus serostatus. All discovery cohort repertoires had been generated on a single sequencing platform. Typing coverage varied by locus: about 629-640 donors for A, B, C, DRB1 and DQB1; roughly 500 for DQA1; 606 for DPA1; 450 to 480 for DPB1. Donor age, sex, ethnicity and CMV serostatus were compiled alongside the repertoire data. Rather than drawing on any new phenotypic data, the later analysis identified candidate immune exposures from TCR beta sequences and the way those sequences occurred across donors. High-throughput TCR immunosequencing, statistical association of individual TCRs with disease status, and machine learning were combined to predict cytomegalovirus infection status. The aim of the study was to test whether cataloging public T cell receptors could identify signatures of past pathogen exposure. Among almost 400 genotyped donors of the cohort, an average of about 240,000 unique TCR beta nucleotide sequences were sequenced per donor, about a sixth of them non-productive. In a later genetic analysis, genome-wide SNP genotypes for about 65% of the roughly 670 donors were used, and that subset was treated as a discovery cohort. Overall study results and their limits: The authors suggested that the approach could potentially be generalized to other disease states and immunological phenotypes. When HLA alleles, especially DR and DQ, strongly co-occurred, attributing TCR associations to individual alleles was difficult. A further reported finding was that TCR beta sequences accurately predicted the HLA-A and HLA-B alleles for most subjects in the first cohort. Three of the identified cytomegalovirus-associated TCR beta chains were confirmed in vitro to be specific for cytomegalovirus antigens. A cluster of highly shared sequence variants was judged likely to be a technical artifact of the sequencing pipeline. A later analysis associated approximately 17,000 TCR beta sequences with specific HLA alleles at a false discovery rate of 0.05. Most TCR sequences were observed very rarely across donors, whereas some public TCRs were present in many individuals. Immune exposure information for the cohort was limited to CMV serostatus. The 87-base-pair reads could not distinguish some IMGT-functional V segments, including TRBV6-2 and TRBV6-3, so those segments were excluded. Broadly in line with IMGT annotations, most TCR beta V segments showed up in productive rearrangements about 87% or about 30% of the time in an earlier analysis of 587 of the donors. Approximately 18 rarely observed V segments, including chromosome 9 orphons, were excluded from the earlier analysis of some 590 of the donors because counts were too low. Correlated functional status among segregating V segments might be attributable to linkage disequilibrium, but an unknown experimental factor could not be ruled out. According to a later analysis, parvovirus B19, influenza, CMV and Epstein-Barr virus appeared linked to several top co-occurrence clusters. A later analysis found that most CMV-associated TCR beta chains appeared HLA-restricted, with HLA associations seemingly driven largely by CMV exposure. Only TCR beta chains were sequenced in this cohort, and the absence of alpha or paired-chain data limited detectable features. In a later analysis, TCR association rates were found to vary across HLA loci, with the most associated TCRs seen for DRB1 alleles and the fewest for HLA-C alleles. Cytomegalovirus status was reported to be diagnosed by the classifier with high specificity and sensitivity in both the original and validation cohorts. The presence/absence analyses assumed that sequencing depth was roughly uniform across donors, and that assumption may not be true. In a later analysis, HLA-associated TCR beta chains were found to be more clonally expanded and to have lower generation probabilities than equally common non-associated chains. Because some donors lacked HLA typing at each locus, the association tests relied only on the typed subset. A later genetic analysis associated a missense DCLRE1C variant with V-gene and J-gene trimming of TCR beta chains, and an independent cohort replicated the association. The study listed 150 to 200 TCR beta chains as associated with cytomegalovirus. A later genetic analysis reported fewer N-insertions in productive TCRs among donors in an Asian-associated ancestry cluster than the approximately 670-donor mean.

The library was produced with the immunoSEQ multiplex PCR assay. For the multiplex PCR, a mixture combining 60 forward primers for TCR Vbeta segments and 13 reverse primers for TCR Jbeta segments was used. A multiplex PCR assay on genomic DNA amplified the CDR3 region of rearranged TCR beta genes. Amplified TCR beta libraries were sequenced as 87-base-pair reads on the Illumina HiSeq System. The authors' analysis ran thus. Across the 700 or so repertoires, a later analysis counted 80 million or so unique TCR beta chains, roughly 11 million of which were shared by at least two donors. Raw reads were error-corrected and collapsed into unique sequences by a nearest-neighbor algorithm in which closely related sequences were merged to remove PCR and sequencing errors. V, D and J gene segments were assigned by aligning CDR3 sequences to IMGT reference sequences. For a sequence to be retained, at least a six-nucleotide match to both a V gene segment and a J gene segment was required. Rearrangements were classified as productive when the CDR3 lacked stop codons and remained in frame with V and J, and all other rearrangements were classified as non-productive. CDR3 was defined according to IMGT convention as the region running from the second conserved V-encoded cysteine to the conserved J-encoded phenylalanine. The earlier analysis of about 500 of the donors excluded sequences that lacked an unambiguous match to a single V gene segment. In an earlier analysis of several hundred of the donors, V segments were called functional above 56.7% productive rearrangements and were called segregating when the between-donor standard deviation exceeded 5%. A statistical classification framework was developed to diagnose cytomegalovirus status using the catalog of TCR beta chain sequences. In a later analysis, V and J genes were assigned by comparing TCR nucleotide sequences against IMGT/GENE-DB human TR gene sequences. A later analysis assigned CDR3 sequences and most-parsimonious VDJ recombination scenarios with the TCRdist pipeline. In a later analysis, each TCR beta chain was defined by its CDR3 amino acid sequence together with its V-gene family, and reads lacking a unique V-gene family were excluded. As a way to deal with suspected cross-contamination and a sequencing artifact, a later analysis dropped under 600 nucleotide sequences that were highly shared and had low generation probability. In a later analysis, a clonal expansion index was calculated for each public chain from normalized within-repertoire ranks of inferred template counts. In a later analysis, generation probabilities were computed with a VDJ recombination model fitted to out-of-frame rearrangements, and the resulting probabilities were checked against IGoR. In a later analysis, TCR-TCR, TCR-HLA and TCR-CMV co-occurrence was scored with hypergeometric tests, and a repertoire-size bias correction was applied to TCR pairs. A later analysis estimated false discovery rates by permuting HLA or CMV assignments 20 times. In a later analysis, co-occurring TCRs were grouped using DBSCAN, and TCRdist sequence similarity was added for clustering within HLA-allele-positive subsets. Co-occurrence clustering excluded repertoires with fewer than 30,000 or more than 120,000 public chains, plus five with anomalous nucleotide sharing. In TCRdb, the immuneACCESS table is reduced to in-frame sequences with V and J assigned. These tables do not hold every clone; where another copy was compared, an unresolved V gene accounts for under half, and the others remain unexplained. V, J and clone size are those of that table, while D and trimming were read from the DNA. In all, the sample holds 95,000 or so clones, and approximately 81% of those were seen once. The ten largest account for around 4.2% of the sample.

Notes on this clone: The antigen this receptor binds is unknown. No base quality values were provided; no much bigger clone lies one nucleotide off.

After removal of 2 bases from V and 6 bases from J, the junction retains 8 bases not matched to a gene. Taken from cysteine to phenylalanine, the CDR3 has 15 residues. Only the CDR3 region is kept as DNA, spanning 45 bases read in frame from base 1. From the germline V gene (reference sequence), CDR1 is SGHNT and CDR2 is YYREEE. In total, roughly 710 healthy bone marrow donors made up the cohort. All cohort members were sampled while nominally healthy, although unrecorded immune exposures were likely present. The donor was CMV seropositive and was included in the group of 250 to 300 seropositive cohort members. Each donor provided a peripheral blood sample, and peripheral blood mononuclear cells were used for TCR beta sequencing. Genomic DNA extraction from the blood cell samples was performed with the Qiagen DNeasy Blood Extraction Kit.

The rearrangement joined TRBV5-4 to TRBJ2-1; TRBD1 lines up with 7 middle nucleotides. This clonotype was obtained from a woman between 70 and 85 years old in good health and CMV-seropositive. The sequenced sample consisted of PBMCs. This receptor has the CDR3 CASSFPGQRRNEQFF. Here is the DNA: TGTGCCAGCAGCTTTCCGGGACAGAGACGCAATGAGCAGTTCTTC.